This T cell receptor beta chain stems from a study of T cells in Graves' hyperthyroidism and ophthalmopathy. TCR beta CDR3 sequences were amplified from RNA transcripts. In the first-round RT-PCR of the TCR CDR3, the HTBI primer set was used. TCRdb fed the multiplex PCR reads into MiXCR, producing one record per CDR3 protein. This sample has about half a million distinct CDR3 sequences; more than 20% occur once, and the top ten carry approximately 26%. This clonotype turned up a few times. What it binds is not known. Study results and limitations: Also found in blood were most expanded thyroid clonotypes above 0.001.

CDR1 is SGHAT and CDR2 is FQNNGV in the germline V gene. The V end was cut by 0 bases, the J end by 5 bases, with 11 bases between. This CDR3 is 14 amino acids long. Uncontrolled infection, other autoimmune disease, pregnancy or lactation led to exclusion. The TCR comes from a man aged 18 to 29 with Graves' hyperthyroidism. The genes are TRBV11-2 and TRBJ2-7, with no clear D. The sample was blood. CDR3 sequence reads: CASSLDWHGDEQYF. In DNA, the CDR3 is TGTGCCAGCAGCTTAGATTGGCACGGAGACGAGCAGTACTTC.